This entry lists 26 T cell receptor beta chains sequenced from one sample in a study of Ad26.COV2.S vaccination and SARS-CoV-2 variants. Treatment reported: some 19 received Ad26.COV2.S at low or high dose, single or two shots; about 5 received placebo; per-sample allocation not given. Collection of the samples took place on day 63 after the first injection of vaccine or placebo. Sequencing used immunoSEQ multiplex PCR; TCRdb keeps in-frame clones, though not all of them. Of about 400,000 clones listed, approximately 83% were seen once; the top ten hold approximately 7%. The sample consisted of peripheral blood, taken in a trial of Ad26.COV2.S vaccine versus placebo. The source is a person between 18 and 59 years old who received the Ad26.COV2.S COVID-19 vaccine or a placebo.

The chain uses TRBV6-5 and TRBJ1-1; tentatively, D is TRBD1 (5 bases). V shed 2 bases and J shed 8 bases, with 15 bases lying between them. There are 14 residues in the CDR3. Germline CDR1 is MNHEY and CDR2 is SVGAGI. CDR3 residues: CASSYGGERGEAFF. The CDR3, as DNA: TGTGCCAGCAGTTACGGAGGGGAGAGAGGAGAAGCTTTCTTT.

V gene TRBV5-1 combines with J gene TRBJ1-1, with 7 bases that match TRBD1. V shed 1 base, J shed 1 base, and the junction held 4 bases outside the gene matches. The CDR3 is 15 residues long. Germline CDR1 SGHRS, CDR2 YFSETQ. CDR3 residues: CASSLLGGENTEAFF. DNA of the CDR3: TGCGCCAGCAGCTTGCTAGGGGGCGAGAACACTGAAGCTTTCTTT. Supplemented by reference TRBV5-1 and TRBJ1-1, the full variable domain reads KAGVTQTPRYLIKTRGQQVTLSCSPISGHRSVSWYQQTPGQGLQFLFEYFSETQRNKGNFPGRFSGRQFSNSRSEMNVSTLELGDSALYLCASSLLGGENTEAFFGQGTRLTVV.

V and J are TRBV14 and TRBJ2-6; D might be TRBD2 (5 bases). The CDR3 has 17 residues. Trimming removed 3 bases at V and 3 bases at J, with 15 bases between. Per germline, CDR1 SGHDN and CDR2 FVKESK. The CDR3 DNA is TGTGCCAGCAGCCATACTCGGTCGGCGGGTGGGGCCAACGTCCTGACTTTC. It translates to CASSHTRSAGGANVLTF.

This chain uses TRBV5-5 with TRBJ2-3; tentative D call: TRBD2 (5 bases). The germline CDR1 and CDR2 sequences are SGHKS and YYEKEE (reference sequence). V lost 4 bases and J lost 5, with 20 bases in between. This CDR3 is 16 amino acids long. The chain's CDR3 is CASSHRPAGILDTQYF. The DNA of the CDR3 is TGTGCCAGCAGCCACCGGCCGGCCGGGATTTTAGATACGCAGTATTTT.

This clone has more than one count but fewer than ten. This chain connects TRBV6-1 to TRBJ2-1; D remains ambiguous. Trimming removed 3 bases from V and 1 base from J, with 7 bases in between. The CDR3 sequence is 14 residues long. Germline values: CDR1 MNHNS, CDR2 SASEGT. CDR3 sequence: CASSENLSYNEQFF. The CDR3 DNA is TGTGCCAGCAGTGAGAACCTGTCCTACAATGAGCAGTTCTTC.

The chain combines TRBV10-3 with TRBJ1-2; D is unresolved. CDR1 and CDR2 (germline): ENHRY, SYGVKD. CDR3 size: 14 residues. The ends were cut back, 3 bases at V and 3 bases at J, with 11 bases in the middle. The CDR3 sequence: CAISDGPDYYGYTF. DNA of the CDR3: TGTGCCATCAGTGACGGTCCAGACTACTATGGCTACACCTTC.

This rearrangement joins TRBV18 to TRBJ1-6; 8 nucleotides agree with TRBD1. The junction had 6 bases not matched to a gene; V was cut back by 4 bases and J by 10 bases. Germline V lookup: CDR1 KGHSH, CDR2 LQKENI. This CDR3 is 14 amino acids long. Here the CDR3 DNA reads TGTGCCAGCTCACAGGACAGGGTAGGATCACCCCTCCACTTT. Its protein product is CASSQDRVGSPLHF.

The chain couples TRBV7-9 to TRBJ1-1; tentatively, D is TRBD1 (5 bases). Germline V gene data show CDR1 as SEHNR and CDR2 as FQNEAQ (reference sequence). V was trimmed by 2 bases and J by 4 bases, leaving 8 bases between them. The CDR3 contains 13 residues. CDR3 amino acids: CASSLQGSTEAFF. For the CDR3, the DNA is TGTGCCAGCAGCTTACAGGGTAGCACTGAAGCTTTCTTT.

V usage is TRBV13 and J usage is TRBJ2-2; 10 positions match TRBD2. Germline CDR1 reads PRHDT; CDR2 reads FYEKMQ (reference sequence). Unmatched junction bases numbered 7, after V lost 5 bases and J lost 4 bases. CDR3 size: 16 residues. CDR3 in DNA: TGTGCCAGCAGCCAAGGGGTAGCGGGAGGCACCGGGGAGCTGTTTTTT. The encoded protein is CASSQGVAGGTGELFF.

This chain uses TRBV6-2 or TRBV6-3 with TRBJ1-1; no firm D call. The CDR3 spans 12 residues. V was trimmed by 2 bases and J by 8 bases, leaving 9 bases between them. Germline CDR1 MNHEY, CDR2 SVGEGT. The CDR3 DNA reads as TGTGCCAGCAGTTACAATGCGGGGGAAGCTTTCTTT. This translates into CASSYNAGEAFF.

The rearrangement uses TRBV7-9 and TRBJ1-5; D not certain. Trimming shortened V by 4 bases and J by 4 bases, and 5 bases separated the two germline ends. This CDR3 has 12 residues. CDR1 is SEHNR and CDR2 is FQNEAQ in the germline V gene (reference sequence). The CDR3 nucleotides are TGTGCCAGCAGCTCACAGAATCAGCCCCAGCATTTT. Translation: CASSSQNQPQHF.

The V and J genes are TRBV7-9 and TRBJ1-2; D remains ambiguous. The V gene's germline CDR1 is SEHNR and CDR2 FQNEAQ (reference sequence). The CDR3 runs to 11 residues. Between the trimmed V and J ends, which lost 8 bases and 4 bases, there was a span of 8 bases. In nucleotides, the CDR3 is TGTGCCAGCGATCAGTTCTATGGCTACACCTTC. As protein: CASDQFYGYTF.

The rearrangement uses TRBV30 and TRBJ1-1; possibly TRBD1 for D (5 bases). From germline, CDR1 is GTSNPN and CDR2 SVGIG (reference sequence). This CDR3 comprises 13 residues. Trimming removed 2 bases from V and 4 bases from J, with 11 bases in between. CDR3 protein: CAWSTLGGTEAFF. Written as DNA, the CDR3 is TGTGCCTGGAGTACATTGGGGGGCACTGAAGCTTTCTTT.

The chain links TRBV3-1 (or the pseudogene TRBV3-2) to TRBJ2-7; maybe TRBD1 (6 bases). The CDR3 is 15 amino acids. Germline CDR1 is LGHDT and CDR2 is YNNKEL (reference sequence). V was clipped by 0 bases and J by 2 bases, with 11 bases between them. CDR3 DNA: TGTGCCAGCAGCCAAGAGGGGGCAGGGGCCTACGAGCAGTACTTC. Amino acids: CASSQEGAGAYEQYF.

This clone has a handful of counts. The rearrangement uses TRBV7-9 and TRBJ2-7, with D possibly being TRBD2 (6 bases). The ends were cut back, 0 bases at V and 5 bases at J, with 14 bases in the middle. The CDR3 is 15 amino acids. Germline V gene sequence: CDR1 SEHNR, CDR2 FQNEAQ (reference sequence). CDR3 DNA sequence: TGTGCCAGCAGCTTAGCTGGGCAGGGCGGGGACGAGCAGTACTTC. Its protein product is CASSLAGQGGDEQYF.

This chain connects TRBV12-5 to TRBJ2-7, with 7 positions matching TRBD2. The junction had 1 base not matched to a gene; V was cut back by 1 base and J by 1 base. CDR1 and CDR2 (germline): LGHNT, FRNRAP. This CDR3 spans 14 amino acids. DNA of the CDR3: TGTGCTAGTGGTTTGGGTAGCGGGTCCTACGAGCAGTACTTC. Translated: CASGLGSGSYEQYF.

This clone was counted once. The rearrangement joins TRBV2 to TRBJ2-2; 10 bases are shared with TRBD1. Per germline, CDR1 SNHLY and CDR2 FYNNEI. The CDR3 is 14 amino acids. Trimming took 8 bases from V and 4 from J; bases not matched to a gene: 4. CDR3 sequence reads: CASVRDRGTGELFF. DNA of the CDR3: TGTGCCAGCGTCCGGGACAGGGGCACCGGGGAGCTGTTTTTT.

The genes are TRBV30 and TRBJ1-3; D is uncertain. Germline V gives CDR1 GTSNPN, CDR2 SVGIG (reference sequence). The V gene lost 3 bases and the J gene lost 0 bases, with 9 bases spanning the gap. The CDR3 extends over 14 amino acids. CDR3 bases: TGTGCCTGGAGCCCAAAGGTCTCTGGAAACACCATATATTTT. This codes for CAWSPKVSGNTIYF. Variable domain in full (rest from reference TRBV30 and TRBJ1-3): SQTIHQWPATLVQPVGSPLSLECTVEGTSNPNLYWYRQAAGRGLQLLFYSVGIGQISSEVPQNLSASRPQDRQFILSSKKLLLSDSGFYLCAWSPKVSGNTIYFGEGSWLTVV.

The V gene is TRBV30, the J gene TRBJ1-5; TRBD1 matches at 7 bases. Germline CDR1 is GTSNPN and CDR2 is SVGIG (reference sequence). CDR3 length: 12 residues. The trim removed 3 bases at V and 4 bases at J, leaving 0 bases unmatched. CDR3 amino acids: CAWRQGNQPQHF. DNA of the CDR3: TGTGCCTGGAGACAGGGGAATCAGCCCCAGCATTTT.

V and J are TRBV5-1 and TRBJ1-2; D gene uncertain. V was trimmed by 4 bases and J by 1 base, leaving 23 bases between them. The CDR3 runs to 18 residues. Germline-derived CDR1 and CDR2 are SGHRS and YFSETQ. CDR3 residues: CASSPSPKAPGRNYGYTF. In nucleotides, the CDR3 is TGCGCCAGCAGCCCAAGCCCCAAGGCCCCAGGCCGTAACTATGGCTACACCTTC.

The CDR3 nucleotides are TGTGCCAGCAGCGTTCTTGGGGATTTGGCTTTCTTT. Translation gives CASSVLGDLAFF. The rearrangement links TRBV2 to TRBJ1-1; D is ambiguous. The germline V gene has CDR1 SNHLY and CDR2 FYNNEI. With 6 bases removed from V and 11 bases from J, the gap between germline ends came to 16 bases. The CDR3 is 12 residues long. Drawing the rest from reference TRBV2 and TRBJ1-1, the complete variable domain is EPEVTQTPSHQVTQMGQEVILRCVPISNHLYFYWYRQILGQKVEFLVSFYNNEISEKSEIFDDQFSVERPDGSNFTLKIRSTKLEDSAMYFCASSVLGDLAFFGQGTRLTVV.

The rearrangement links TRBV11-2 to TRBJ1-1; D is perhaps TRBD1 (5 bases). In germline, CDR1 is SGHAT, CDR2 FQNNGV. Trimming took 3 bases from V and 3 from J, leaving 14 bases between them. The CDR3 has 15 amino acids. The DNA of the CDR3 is TGTGCCAGCAGCTTGGGTTTGTGGGGGTACACTGAAGCTTTCTTT. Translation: CASSLGLWGYTEAFF.

The CDR3 DNA reads TGTGCCACCAGTGATTCCCGGGACAGGGGGCCTGCTAACTATGGCTACACCTTC. Translating gives CATSDSRDRGPANYGYTF. This sequence joins TRBV24-1 and TRBJ1-2; 12 nucleotides match TRBD1. The germline CDR1 and CDR2 sequences are KGHDR and SFDVKD. The V and J ends lost 2 bases and 0 bases, in that order; junction bases with no gene match: 6. The CDR3 runs to 18 residues.

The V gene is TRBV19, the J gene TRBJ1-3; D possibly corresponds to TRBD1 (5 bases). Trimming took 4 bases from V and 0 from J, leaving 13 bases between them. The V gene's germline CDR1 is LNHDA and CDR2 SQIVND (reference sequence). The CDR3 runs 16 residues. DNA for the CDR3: TGTGCCAGTAGTAGTTTACAGGACTACTCTGGAAACACCATATATTTT. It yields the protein CASSSLQDYSGNTIYF.

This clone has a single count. The CDR3 spells CASSFRIESSYNEQFF. CDR3 DNA: TGTGCCAGCAGCTTCCGGATCGAGAGTTCCTACAATGAGCAGTTCTTC. The chain uses TRBV7-9 and TRBJ2-1; no definite D call. Trimming removed 3 bases from V and 1 base from J, with 13 bases in between. CDR3 length: 16 residues. CDR1 SEHNR and CDR2 FQNEAQ come from the germline V gene (reference sequence).

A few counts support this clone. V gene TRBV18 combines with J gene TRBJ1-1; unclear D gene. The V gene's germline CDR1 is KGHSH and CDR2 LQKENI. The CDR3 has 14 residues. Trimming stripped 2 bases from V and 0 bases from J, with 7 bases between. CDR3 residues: CASSPATVNTEAFF. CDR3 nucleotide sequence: TGTGCCAGCTCACCAGCAACGGTGAACACTGAAGCTTTCTTT.